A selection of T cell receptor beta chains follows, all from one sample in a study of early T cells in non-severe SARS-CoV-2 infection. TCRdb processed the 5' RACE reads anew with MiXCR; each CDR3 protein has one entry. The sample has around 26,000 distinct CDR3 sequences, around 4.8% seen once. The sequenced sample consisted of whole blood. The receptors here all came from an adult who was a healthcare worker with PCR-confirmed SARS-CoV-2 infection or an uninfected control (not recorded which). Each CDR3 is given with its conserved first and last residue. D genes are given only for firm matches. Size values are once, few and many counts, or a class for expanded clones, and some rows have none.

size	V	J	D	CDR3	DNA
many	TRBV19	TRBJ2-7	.	CASSRELDYEQYF	TGTGCCAGTAGTAGGGAGTTGGACTACGAGCAGTACTTC
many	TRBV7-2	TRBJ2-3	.	CASSVEEGAAFTDTQYF	TGTGCCAGCAGCGTGGAGGAAGGAGCGGCCTTCACAGATACGCAGTATTTT
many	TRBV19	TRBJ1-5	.	CASSIVQALGPQHF	TGTGCCAGTAGTATTGTACAGGCCTTGGGGCCCCAGCATTTT
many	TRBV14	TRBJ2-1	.	CASSQFNLGEQFF	TGTGCCAGCAGCCAGTTCAATCTAGGGGAGCAGTTCTTC
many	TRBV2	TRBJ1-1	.	CASSEDRDTEAFF	TGTGCCAGCAGTGAAGACAGAGACACTGAAGCTTTCTTT
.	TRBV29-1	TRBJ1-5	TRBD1	CSVGNRGNQPQHF	TGCAGCGTCGGAAACAGGGGGAATCAGCCCCAGCATTTT
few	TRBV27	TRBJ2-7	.	CASSSGQTYEQYF	TGTGCCAGCAGTTCAGGACAGACCTACGAGCAGTACTTC
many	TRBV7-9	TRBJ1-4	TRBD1	CASSGGQAAREKLFF	TGTGCCAGCAGCGGGGGACAGGCCGCACGGGAAAAACTGTTTTTT
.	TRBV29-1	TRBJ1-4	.	CSVALTGEKLFF	TGCAGCGTTGCCCTAACGGGGGAAAAACTGTTTTTT
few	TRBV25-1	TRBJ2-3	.	CASSELQGPRTDTQYF	TGTGCCAGCAGTGAACTACAGGGTCCACGCACAGATACGCAGTATTTT
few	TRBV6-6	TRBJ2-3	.	CASKRADTQYF	TGTGCCAGCAAACGGGCGGATACGCAGTATTTT
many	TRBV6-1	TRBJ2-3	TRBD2	CASELAGGRNTQYF	TGTGCCAGCGAGCTAGCGGGGGGGCGGAATACGCAGTATTTT
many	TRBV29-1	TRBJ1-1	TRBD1	CSVADRGSVKAFF	TGCAGCGTTGCCGACAGGGGCTCTGTGAAAGCTTTCTTT
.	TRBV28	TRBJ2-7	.	CASSLRGTRSSYEQYF	TGTGCCAGCAGTTTGCGCGGGACGAGGAGCTCCTACGAGCAGTACTTC
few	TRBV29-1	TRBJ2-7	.	CSVLGHYEQYF	TGCAGCGTCCTCGGGCACTACGAGCAGTACTTC
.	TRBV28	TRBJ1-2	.	CAIGQPSDYGYTF	TGTGCCATAGGACAGCCATCTGACTATGGCTACACCTTC
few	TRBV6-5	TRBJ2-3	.	CASMAGAGRQYF	TGTGCCAGCATGGCAGGGGCGGGTAGGCAGTATTTT
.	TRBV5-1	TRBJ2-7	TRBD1	CASRTGTVGEQYF	TGCGCCAGCAGGACTGGGACAGTGGGGGAGCAGTACTTC
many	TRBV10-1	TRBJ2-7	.	CASSEDGYEQYF	TGCGCCAGCAGTGAGGATGGCTACGAGCAGTACTTC
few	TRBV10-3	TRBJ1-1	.	CAISESGAGRRNTEAFF	TGTGCCATCAGTGAGTCTGGGGCAGGGAGGCGGAACACTGAAGCTTTCTTT
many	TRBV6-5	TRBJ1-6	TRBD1	CASSYYNRGLNASPLHF	TGTGCCAGCAGTTACTACAACAGGGGGCTGAATGCTTCACCCCTCCACTTT
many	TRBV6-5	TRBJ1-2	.	CATEWGYGYTF	TGTGCCACCGAGTGGGGCTATGGCTACACCTTC
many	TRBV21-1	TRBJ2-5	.	CASRKDSVQGLQETQYF	TGTGCCAGCAGAAAAGATAGTGTACAGGGACTTCAAGAGACCCAGTACTTC
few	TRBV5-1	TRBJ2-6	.	CASKEQGGAGANVLTF	TGCGCCAGCAAGGAGCAGGGCGGAGCTGGGGCCAACGTCCTGACTTTC
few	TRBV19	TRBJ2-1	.	CASSIGPYNEQFF	TGTGCCAGTAGTATAGGACCATACAATGAGCAGTTCTTC
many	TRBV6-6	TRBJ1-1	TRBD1	CASSYGQGAKAFF	TGTGCCAGCAGTTATGGACAGGGGGCTAAGGCTTTCTTT
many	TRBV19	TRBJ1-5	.	CASSTWGDQPQHF	TGTGCCAGTAGTACCTGGGGTGATCAGCCCCAGCATTTT
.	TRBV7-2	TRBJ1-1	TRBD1	CASSRQGALGTEAFF	TGTGCCAGCAGCCGACAGGGGGCTTTGGGCACTGAAGCTTTCTTT
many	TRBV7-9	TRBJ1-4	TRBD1	CASSGRQGMGEKLFF	TGTGCCAGCAGCGGCAGACAGGGGATGGGCGAAAAACTGTTTTTT
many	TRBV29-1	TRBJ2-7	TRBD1	CSVGEQGPSSYEQYF	TGCAGCGTTGGAGAACAGGGGCCGTCCTCCTACGAGCAGTACTTC
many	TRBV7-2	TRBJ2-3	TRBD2	CASSLWLAGRTQYF	TGTGCCAGCAGCTTATGGCTAGCGGGGAGGACGCAGTATTTT
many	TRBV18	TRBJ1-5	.	CASSPGPSNQPQHF	TGTGCCAGCTCACCTGGACCCAGCAATCAGCCCCAGCATTTT
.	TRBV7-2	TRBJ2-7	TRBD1	CASSPTGDEQYF	TGTGCCAGCAGCCCTACAGGGGACGAGCAGTACTTC
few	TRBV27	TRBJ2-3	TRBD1	CASSTRDRGYDTQYF	TGTGCCAGCAGTACCCGGGACAGGGGCTACGATACGCAGTATTTT
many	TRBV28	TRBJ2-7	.	CASSWGRAYEQYF	TGTGCCAGCAGTTGGGGCAGGGCGTACGAGCAGTACTTC
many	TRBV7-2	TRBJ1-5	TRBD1	CASSFGTGRNQPQHF	TGTGCCAGCAGCTTCGGGACAGGGCGCAATCAGCCCCAGCATTTT
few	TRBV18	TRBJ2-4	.	CASSPTVTGIQYF	TGTGCCAGCTCACCCACGGTTACAGGCATTCAGTACTTC
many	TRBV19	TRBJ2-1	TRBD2	CASSILAGVNEQFF	TGTGCCAGTAGTATACTAGCGGGAGTCAATGAGCAGTTCTTC
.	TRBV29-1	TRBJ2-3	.	CSVGTGLADTQYF	TGCAGCGTTGGTACGGGTCTCGCAGATACGCAGTATTTT